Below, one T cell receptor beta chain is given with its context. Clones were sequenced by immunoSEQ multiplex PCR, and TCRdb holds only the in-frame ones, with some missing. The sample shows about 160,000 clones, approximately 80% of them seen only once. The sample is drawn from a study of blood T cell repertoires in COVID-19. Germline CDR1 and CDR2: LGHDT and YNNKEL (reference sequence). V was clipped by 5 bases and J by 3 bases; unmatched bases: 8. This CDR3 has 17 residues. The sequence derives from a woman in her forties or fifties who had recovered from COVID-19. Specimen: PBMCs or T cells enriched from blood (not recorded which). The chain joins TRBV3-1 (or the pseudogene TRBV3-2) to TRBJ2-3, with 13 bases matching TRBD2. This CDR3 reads CASSFRTSGRRTDTQYF. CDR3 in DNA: TGTGCCAGCAGCTTCCGGACTAGCGGGAGAAGGACAGATACGCAGTATTTT.